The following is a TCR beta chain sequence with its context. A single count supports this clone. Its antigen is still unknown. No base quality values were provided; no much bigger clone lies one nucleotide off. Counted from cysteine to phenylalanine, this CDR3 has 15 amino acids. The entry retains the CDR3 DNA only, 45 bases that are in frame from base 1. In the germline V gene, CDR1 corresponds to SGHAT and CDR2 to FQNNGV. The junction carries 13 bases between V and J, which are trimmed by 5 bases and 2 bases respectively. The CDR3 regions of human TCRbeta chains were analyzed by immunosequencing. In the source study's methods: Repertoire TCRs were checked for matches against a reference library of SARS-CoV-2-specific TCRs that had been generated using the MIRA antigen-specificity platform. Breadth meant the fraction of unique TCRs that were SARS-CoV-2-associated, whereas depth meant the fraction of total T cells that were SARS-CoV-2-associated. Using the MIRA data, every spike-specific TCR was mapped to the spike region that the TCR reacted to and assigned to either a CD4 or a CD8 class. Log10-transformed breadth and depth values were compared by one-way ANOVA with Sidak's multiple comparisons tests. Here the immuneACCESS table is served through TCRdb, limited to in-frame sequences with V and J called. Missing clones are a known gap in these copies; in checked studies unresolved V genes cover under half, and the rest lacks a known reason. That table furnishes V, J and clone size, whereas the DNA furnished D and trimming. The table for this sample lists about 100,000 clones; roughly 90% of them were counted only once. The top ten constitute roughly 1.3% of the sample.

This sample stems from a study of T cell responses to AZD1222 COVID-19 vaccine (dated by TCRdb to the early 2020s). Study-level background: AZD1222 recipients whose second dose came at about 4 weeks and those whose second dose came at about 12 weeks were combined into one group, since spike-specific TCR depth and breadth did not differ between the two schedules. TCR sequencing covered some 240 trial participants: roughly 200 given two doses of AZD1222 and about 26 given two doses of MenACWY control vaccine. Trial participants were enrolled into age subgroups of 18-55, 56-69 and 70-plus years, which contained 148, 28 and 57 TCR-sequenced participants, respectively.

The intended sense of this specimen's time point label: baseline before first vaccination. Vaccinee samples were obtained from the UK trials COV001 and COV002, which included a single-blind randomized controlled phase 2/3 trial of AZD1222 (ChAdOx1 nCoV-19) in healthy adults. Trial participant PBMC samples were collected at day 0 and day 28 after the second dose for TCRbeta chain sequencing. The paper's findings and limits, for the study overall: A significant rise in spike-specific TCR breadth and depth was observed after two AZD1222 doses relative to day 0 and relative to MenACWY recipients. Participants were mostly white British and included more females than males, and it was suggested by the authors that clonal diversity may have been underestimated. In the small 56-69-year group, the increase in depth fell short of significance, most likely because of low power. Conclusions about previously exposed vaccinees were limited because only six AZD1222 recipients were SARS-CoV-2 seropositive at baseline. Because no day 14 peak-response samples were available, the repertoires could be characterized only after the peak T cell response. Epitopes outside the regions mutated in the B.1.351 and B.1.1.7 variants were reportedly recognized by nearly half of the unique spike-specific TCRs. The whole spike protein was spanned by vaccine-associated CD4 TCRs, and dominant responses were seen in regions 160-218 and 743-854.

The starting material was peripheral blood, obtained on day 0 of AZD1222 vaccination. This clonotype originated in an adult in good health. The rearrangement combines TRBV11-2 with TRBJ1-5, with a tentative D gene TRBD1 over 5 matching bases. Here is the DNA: TGTGCCAGCAGCCCGACGGCGGGGGGCAATCAGCCCCAGCATTTT. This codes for CASSPTAGGNQPQHF.